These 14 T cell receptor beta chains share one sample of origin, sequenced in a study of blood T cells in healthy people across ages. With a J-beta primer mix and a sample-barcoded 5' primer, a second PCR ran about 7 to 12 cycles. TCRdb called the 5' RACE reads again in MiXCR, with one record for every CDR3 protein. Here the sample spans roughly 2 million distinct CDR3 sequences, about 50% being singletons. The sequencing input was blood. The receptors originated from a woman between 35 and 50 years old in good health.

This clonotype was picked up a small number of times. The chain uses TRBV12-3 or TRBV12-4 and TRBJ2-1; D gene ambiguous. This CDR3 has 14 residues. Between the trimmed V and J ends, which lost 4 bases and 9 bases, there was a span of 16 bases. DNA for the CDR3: TGTGCCAGCAGTTCTACCCCAGAGTTGGGTGAGCAGTTCTTC. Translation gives CASSSTPELGEQFF.

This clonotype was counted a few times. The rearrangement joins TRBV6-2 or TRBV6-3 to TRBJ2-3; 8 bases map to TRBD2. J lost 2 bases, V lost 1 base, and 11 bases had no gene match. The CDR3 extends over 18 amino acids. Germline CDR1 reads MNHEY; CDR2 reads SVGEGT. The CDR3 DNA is TGTGCCAGCAGTTACTGGCTTGTCGGGGGGGCCGACACAGATACGCAGTATTTT. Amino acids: CASSYWLVGGADTDTQYF.

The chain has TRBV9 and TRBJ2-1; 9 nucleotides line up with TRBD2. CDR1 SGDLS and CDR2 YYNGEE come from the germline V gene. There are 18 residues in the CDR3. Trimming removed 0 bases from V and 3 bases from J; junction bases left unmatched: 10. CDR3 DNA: TGTGCCAGCAGCGTAGTGTTAGCGGGGGCCCTCTTCTACAATGAGCAGTTCTTC. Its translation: CASSVVLAGALFYNEQFF.

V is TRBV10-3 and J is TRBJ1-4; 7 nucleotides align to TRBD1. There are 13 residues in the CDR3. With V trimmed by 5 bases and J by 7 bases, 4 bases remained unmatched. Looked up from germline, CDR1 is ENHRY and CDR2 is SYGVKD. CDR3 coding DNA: TGTGCCATCAGTTCAGGGGGGCCTGAAAAACTGTTTTTT. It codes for CAISSGGPEKLFF.

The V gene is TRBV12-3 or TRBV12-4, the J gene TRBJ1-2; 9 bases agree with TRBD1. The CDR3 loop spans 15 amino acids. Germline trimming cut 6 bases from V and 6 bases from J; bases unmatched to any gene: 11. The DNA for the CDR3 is TGTGCCAGCAGCCGAGGGACAGGGAGAAACGATGGCTACACCTTC. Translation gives CASSRGTGRNDGYTF.

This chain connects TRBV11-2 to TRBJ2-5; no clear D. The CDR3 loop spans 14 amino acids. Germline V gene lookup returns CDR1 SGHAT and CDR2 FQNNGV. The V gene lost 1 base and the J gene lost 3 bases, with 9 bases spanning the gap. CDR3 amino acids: CASSLGFFEETQYF. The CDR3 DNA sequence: TGTGCCAGCAGCTTAGGGTTCTTTGAAGAGACCCAGTACTTC.

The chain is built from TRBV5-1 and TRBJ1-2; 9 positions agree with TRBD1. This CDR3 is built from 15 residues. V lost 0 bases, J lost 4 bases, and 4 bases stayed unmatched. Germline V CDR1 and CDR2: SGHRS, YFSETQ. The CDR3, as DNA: TGCGCCAGCAGCTTGGGGACAGGGGAAGCCTATGGCTACACCTTC. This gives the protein CASSLGTGEAYGYTF.

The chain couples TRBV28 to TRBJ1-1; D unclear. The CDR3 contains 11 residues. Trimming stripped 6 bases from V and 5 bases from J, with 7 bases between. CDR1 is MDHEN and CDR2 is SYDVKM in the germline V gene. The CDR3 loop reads CASRFRTEAFF. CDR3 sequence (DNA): TGTGCCAGCAGGTTCCGTACTGAAGCTTTCTTT.

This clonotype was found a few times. CDR3 region: CASSTSRVYEQYF. CDR3 coding DNA: TGTGCCAGCAGTACTTCAAGGGTCTACGAGCAGTACTTC. The rearrangement links TRBV27 to TRBJ2-7, with unresolved D. Per the germline V gene, CDR1 is MNHEY and CDR2 is SMNVEV (reference sequence). V dropped 5 bases and J dropped 3 bases, with 11 bases sitting between them. CDR3 length equals 13 residues.

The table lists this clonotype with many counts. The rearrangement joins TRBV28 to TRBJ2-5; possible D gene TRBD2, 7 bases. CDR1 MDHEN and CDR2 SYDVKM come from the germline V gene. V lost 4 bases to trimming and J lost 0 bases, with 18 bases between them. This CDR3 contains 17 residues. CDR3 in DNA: TGTGCCAGCAGTTCCCACCCCGGCGGGGGCGACCAAGAGACCCAGTACTTC. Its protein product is CASSSHPGGGDQETQYF.

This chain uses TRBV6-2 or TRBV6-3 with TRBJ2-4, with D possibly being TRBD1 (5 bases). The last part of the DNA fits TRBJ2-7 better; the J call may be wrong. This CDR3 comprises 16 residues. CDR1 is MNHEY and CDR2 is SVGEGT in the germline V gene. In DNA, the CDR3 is TGTGCCACCAGGCACCGCAGGGAAGGGGCAAAACACGAGCAGTACTTC. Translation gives CATRHRREGAKHEQYF.

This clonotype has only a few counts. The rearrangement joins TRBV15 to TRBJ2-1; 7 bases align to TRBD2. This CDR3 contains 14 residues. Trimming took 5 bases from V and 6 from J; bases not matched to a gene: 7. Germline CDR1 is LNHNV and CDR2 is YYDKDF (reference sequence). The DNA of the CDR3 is TGTGCCACCAGCGCCTCACTAGCGAGCAATGAGCAGTTCTTC. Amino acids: CATSASLASNEQFF.

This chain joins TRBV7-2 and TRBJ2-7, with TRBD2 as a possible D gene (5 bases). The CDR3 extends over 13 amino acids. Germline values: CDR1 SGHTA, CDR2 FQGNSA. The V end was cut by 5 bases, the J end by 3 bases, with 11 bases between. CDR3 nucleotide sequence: TGTGCCAGCAGCACACCACTAGTCTACGAGCAGTACTTC. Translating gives CASSTPLVYEQYF.

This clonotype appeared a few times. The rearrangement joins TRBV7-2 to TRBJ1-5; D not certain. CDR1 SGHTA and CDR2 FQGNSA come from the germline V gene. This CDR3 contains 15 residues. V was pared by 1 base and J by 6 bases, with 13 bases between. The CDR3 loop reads CASSLEPRRSQPQHF. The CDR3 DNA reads TGTGCCAGCAGCTTAGAGCCCCGAAGGAGTCAGCCCCAGCATTTT.